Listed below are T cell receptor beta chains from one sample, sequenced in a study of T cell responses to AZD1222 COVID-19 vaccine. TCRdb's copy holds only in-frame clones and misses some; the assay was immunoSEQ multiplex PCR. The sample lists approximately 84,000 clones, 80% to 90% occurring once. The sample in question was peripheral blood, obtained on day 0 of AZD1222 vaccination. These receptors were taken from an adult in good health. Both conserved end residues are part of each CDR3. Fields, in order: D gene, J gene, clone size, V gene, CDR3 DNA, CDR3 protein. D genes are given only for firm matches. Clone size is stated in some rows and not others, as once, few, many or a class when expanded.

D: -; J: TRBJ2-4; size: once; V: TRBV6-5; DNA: TGTGCCACCAGGCCCCCAGCCAAAAACATTCAGTACTTC; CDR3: CATRPPAKNIQYF
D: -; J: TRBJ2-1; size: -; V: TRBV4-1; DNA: TGCGCCAGCAGCCAAATTACGCTTACAGGGAGCTCCTACAATGAGCAGTTCTTC; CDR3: CASSQITLTGSSYNEQFF
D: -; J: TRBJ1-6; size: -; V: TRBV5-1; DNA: TGCGCCAGCAGCGGTGGGCAGAATAATTCACCCCTCCACTTT; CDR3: CASSGGQNNSPLHF
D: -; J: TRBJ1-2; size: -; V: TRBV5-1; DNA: TGCGCCAGCAGCCCCGGAGAGCTAATAAACTATGGCTACACCTTC; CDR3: CASSPGELINYGYTF
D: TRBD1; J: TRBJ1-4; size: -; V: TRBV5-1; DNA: TGCGCCAGCAGCTTGGCCGAGGGGGCACCTAATGAAAAACTGTTTTTT; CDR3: CASSLAEGAPNEKLFF
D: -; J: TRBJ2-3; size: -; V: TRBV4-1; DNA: TGCGCCAGCAGCCAAGGGGTCCCTAGCACAGATACGCAGTATTTT; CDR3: CASSQGVPSTDTQYF
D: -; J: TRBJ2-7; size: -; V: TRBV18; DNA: TGTGCCAGCTCACCAGTACTAGACGACGAGCAGTACTTC; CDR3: CASSPVLDDEQYF
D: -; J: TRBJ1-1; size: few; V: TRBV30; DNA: TGTGCCTGGGGGCAGGGCCTGAACACTGAAGCTTTCTTT; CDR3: CAWGQGLNTEAFF
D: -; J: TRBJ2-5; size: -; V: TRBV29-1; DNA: TGCAGCGTTGAGGCAGCACAAGAGACCCAGTACTTC; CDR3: CSVEAAQETQYF
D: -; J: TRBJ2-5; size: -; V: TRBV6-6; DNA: TGTGCCAGCAGTTACGATTCGGGCAGGTTTATAGAGACCCAGTACTTC; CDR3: CASSYDSGRFIETQYF
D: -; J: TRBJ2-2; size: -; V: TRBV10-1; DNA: TGCGCCAGCAGTGAGCACACCGGGGAGCTGTTTTTT; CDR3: CASSEHTGELFF
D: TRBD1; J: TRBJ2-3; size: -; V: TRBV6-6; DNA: TGTGCCAGCGGAGAACTTGGGACAGGACGCACAGATACGCAGTATTTT; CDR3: CASGELGTGRTDTQYF
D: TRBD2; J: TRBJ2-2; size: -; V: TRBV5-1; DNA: TGCGCCAGCAGCTCCGGGACTAGCGTTACCGGGGAGCTGTTTTTT; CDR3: CASSSGTSVTGELFF
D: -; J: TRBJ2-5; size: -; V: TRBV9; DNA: TGTGCCAGCAGCGCCGCCAGCGGTCAACAAGAGACCCAGTACTTC; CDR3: CASSAASGQQETQYF
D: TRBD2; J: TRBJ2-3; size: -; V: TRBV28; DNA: TGTGCCAGCAGACGGGGACTAGCGGTCCAGAGCGGAAGCACAGATACGCAGTATTTT; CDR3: CASRRGLAVQSGSTDTQYF
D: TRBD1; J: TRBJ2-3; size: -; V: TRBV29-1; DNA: TGCAGCGTTGTGGGACAGGGGGATAGGACAGATACGCAGTATTTT; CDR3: CSVVGQGDRTDTQYF
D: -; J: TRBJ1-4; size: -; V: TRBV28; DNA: TGTGCCAGCAGTTTAGGGGGCGCAACTAATGAAAAACTGTTTTTT; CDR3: CASSLGGATNEKLFF
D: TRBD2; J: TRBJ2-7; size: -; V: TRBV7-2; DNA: TGTGCCAGCAGCTTGTCATGGTCTAGCGGCAGCTCCTACGAGCAGTACTTC; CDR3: CASSLSWSSGSSYEQYF
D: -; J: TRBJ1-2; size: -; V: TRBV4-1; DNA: TGCGCCAGCAGCCAAGAGACCAGTACGAGGACCTATGGCTACACCTTC; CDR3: CASSQETSTRTYGYTF
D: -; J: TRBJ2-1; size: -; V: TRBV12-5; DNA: TGTGCTAGTGGTACCCCAAGGGGGAGAAATGAGCAGTTCTTC; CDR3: CASGTPRGRNEQFF
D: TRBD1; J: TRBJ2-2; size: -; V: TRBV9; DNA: TGTGCCAGCAGCTTCAACAATAGAGGGACAGGGGGAGTCGGGGAGCTGTTTTTT; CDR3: CASSFNNRGTGGVGELFF
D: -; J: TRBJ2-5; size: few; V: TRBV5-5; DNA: TGTGCCAGCAGCGATAGGGAGACCCAGTACTTC; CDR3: CASSDRETQYF
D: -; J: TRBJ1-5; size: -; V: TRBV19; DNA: TGTGCCAGTAGGGATCTGAATCAGCCCCAGCATTTT; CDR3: CASRDLNQPQHF
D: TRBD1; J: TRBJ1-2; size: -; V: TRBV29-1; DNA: TGCAGCGTTAGAATGAACAGGGGAGGGGATGGCTACACCTTC; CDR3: CSVRMNRGGDGYTF
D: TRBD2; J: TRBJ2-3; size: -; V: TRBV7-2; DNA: TGTGCCAGCAGCTCTAGCGGACGCACAGATACGCAGTATTTT; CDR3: CASSSSGRTDTQYF
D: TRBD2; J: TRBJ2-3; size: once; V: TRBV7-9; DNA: TGTGCCAGCAGCTCGGGTCTTGGGGGGGGAACAGATACGCAGTATTTT; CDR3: CASSSGLGGGTDTQYF
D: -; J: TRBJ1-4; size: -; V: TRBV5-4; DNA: TGTGCCAGCAGCTTGGCCGGGGCTGCCAATGAAAAACTGTTTTTT; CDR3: CASSLAGAANEKLFF
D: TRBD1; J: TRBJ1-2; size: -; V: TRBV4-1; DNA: TGCGCCAGCAGCCAAGCTGACAGGGACAACTATGGCTACACCTTC; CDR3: CASSQADRDNYGYTF
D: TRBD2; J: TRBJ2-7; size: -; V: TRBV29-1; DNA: TGCAGCGTTGAAGAGGCTAGCGGGACCTACTCCTACGAGCAGTACTTC; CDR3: CSVEEASGTYSYEQYF
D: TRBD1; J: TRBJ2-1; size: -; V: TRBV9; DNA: TGTGCCAGCAGCGTAGCAGTCGGGACAGGGGCCGCCCGGTGGAATGAGCAGTTCTTC; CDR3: CASSVAVGTGAARWNEQFF
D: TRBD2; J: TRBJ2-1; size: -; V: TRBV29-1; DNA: TGCAGCGCACCCAGCGGGAGAATAGTTAACAATGAGCAGTTCTTC; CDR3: CSAPSGRIVNNEQFF
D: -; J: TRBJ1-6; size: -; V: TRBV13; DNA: TGTGCCAGCAGCTTGGACAGTAATAATTCACCCCTCCACTTT; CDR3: CASSLDSNNSPLHF
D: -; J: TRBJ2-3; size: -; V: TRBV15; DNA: TGTGCCACCAGCAGAGATGGGATCGGCACAGATACGCAGTATTTT; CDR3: CATSRDGIGTDTQYF
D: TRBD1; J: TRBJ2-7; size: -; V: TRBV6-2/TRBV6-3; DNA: TGTGCCAGCAGCCATCCCCGGGACAGGGTGCAGTACTTC; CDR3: CASSHPRDRVQYF
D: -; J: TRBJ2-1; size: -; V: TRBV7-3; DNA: TGTGCCAGCAGCTCCACAGGGTTCAATGAGCAGTTCTTC; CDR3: CASSSTGFNEQFF
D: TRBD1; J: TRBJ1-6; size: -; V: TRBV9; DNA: TGTGCCAGCAGCGTAGGTTCAGGACAGGGGGATAATTCACCCCTCCACTTT; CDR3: CASSVGSGQGDNSPLHF